The 3 T cell receptor beta chains below all came from one sample that was sequenced in a study of blood T cell repertoires in COVID-19. Libraries were prepared by immunoSEQ multiplex PCR; TCRdb keeps only in-frame clonotypes and omits some of them. The sample records about 40,000 clones, approximately 80% being singletons. Source material: peripheral blood. These receptors all come from a man between 50 and 59 years old with active COVID-19.

This chain connects TRBV7-9 to TRBJ2-6; D ambiguous. Between the trimmed V and J ends, which lost 4 bases and 1 base, there was a span of 8 bases. Germline V CDR1 and CDR2: SEHNR, FQNEAQ (reference sequence). The CDR3 has 15 amino acids. Here the CDR3 reads CASSWAASGANVLTF. The CDR3 DNA is TGTGCCAGCAGCTGGGCCGCATCTGGGGCCAACGTCCTGACTTTC.

The chain's CDR3 is CASSFGIYNEQFF. The CDR3 nucleotides are TGTGCCAGCAGCTTCGGGATCTACAATGAGCAGTTCTTC. The chain is built from TRBV5-8 and TRBJ2-1, with D possibly being TRBD2 (5 bases). This CDR3 comprises 13 residues. CDR1 and CDR2 (germline): SGHTS, YDEGEE. Trimming took off 2 bases at V and 3 bases at J, with 6 bases between the two ends.

The chain combines TRBV5-1 with TRBJ1-1, with D perhaps TRBD1 (5 bases). The germline V gene has CDR1 SGHRS and CDR2 YFSETQ. The CDR3 length is 15 residues. Trimming cost V 1 base and J 2 bases, with 12 bases left between them. CDR3 nucleotide sequence: TGCGCCAGCAGCTTGAACCCAGGGCGAAACACTGAAGCTTTCTTT. This sequence encodes CASSLNPGRNTEAFF.